The 31 T cell receptor beta chains reported below all come from one sample, sequenced in a study of T-cell reconstitution after alpha-beta-depleted transplantation in children. For TCRbeta, the library was prepared with unique molecular identifiers. One entry per CDR3 protein results from TCRdb running MiXCR on the PCR reads. The sample lists 800,000 to 1,000,000 distinct CDR3 sequences; around 30% were seen once. The specimen comprised PBMCs, mostly from graft donor cells, sampled 360 days after TCRalphabeta/CD19-depleted stem cell transplant. These receptors came from a boy less than two years old who had a stem cell transplant for SCID, so the T cells may come from the graft donor.

This clonotype showed up just a few times. The V call is TRBV12-3 or TRBV12-4, the J call TRBJ2-1; 7 nucleotides match TRBD2. The CDR3 contains 15 residues. J was trimmed by 3 bases and V by 6 bases; bases with no gene match: 8. The chain's CDR3 is CASSRGGNFYNEQFF. The CDR3 coding sequence is TGTGCCAGCAGCCGCGGGGGAAATTTCTACAATGAGCAGTTCTTC.

This clonotype was detected ten times or more. J is TRBJ1-1 and V is TRBV9, with D possibly being TRBD1 (5 bases). The CDR3 consists of 15 residues. The V and J ends lost 4 bases and 1 base respectively, with 14 bases between them. Germline V CDR1 and CDR2: SGDLS, YYNGEE. The DNA for the CDR3 is TGTGCCAGCAGCCCTAGGGGCACCTCGAACACTGAAGCTTTCTTT. Its protein product is CASSPRGTSNTEAFF.

This chain uses TRBV10-2 with TRBJ1-1; D possibly corresponds to TRBD1 (6 bases). Trimming shortened V by 4 bases and J by 0 bases, and 15 bases separated the two germline ends. The germline V gene encodes CDR1 WSHSY and CDR2 SAAADI. CDR3 length: 16 amino acids. The CDR3 coding sequence is TGCGCCAGCAGTGTGTACGGGGCAGGGGTGAACACTGAAGCTTTCTTT. As protein: CASSVYGAGVNTEAFF.

The chain couples TRBV15 to TRBJ2-4; a weak D match, TRBD1 (6 bases). Germline assignment: CDR1 LNHNV and CDR2 YYDKDF (reference sequence). The V and J ends lost 0 bases and 8 bases respectively, with 14 bases between them. This CDR3 spans 15 amino acids. For the CDR3, the DNA is TGTGCCACCAGCAGAGATACAGGGTTTAGAGACATTCAGTACTTC. This sequence encodes CATSRDTGFRDIQYF.

This clonotype showed up just a few times. The genes are TRBV5-1 and TRBJ1-4; possibly TRBD1 for D (5 bases). Germline values: CDR1 SGHRS, CDR2 YFSETQ. The CDR3 loop spans 15 amino acids. Trimming shortened V by 2 bases and J by 8 bases, and 16 bases separated the two germline ends. For the CDR3, the DNA is TGCGCCAGCAGCTTTTTCGACAGTTCGGTGGAAAAACTGTTTTTT. Amino acids: CASSFFDSSVEKLFF.

In its sample, this clonotype was seen a few times. The chain is built from TRBV5-1 and TRBJ2-7, with D possibly matching TRBD1 (5 bases). V shed 2 bases and J shed 3 bases, with 9 bases lying between them. The CDR3 sequence is 13 residues long. Germline V lookup: CDR1 SGHRS, CDR2 YFSETQ. The CDR3 loop is CASSFLTDYEQYF. CDR3 sequence (DNA): TGCGCCAGCAGCTTCCTGACAGACTACGAGCAGTACTTC. Based on the CDR3 plus reference TRBV5-1 and TRBJ2-7, the full variable domain is KAGVTQTPRYLIKTRGQQVTLSCSPISGHRSVSWYQQTPGQGLQFLFEYFSETQRNKGNFPGRFSGRQFSNSRSEMNVSTLELGDSALYLCASSFLTDYEQYFGPGTRLTVT.

This chain uses TRBV11-2 with TRBJ2-4; D possibly uses TRBD1 or TRBD2 (5 bases each). V lost 5 bases, J lost 6 bases, and 14 bases lay in between. This CDR3 comprises 14 residues. CDR1 is SGHAT, CDR2 FQNNGV, per germline. The CDR3 reads CASSNLRDRNIQYF. The CDR3 DNA is TGTGCCAGCAGCAACCTAAGGGACCGAAACATTCAGTACTTC.

This clonotype was recorded many times. The chain uses TRBV6-1 and TRBJ2-1; 8 positions match TRBD1. CDR3 length: 15 amino acids. With 5 bases clipped from V and 3 bases from J, the junction kept 6 bases outside the gene matches. Germline assignment: CDR1 MNHNS and CDR2 SASEGT. CDR3 loop: CASSPRTGRYNEQFF. CDR3 nucleotide sequence: TGTGCCAGCAGTCCCAGGACAGGGCGCTACAATGAGCAGTTCTTC.

This chain uses TRBV6-1 with TRBJ2-7; a weak D match, TRBD2 (5 bases). Germline CDR1 is MNHNS and CDR2 is SASEGT. Trimming removed 7 bases at V and 7 bases at J, with 20 bases between. The CDR3 length is 14 residues. CDR3 loop: CASKLGTRPREQYF. Written as DNA, the CDR3 is TGTGCCAGCAAACTAGGCACTAGGCCCCGAGAGCAGTACTTC.

The chain joins TRBV29-1 to TRBJ2-5; 8 nucleotides agree with TRBD2. V shed 4 bases and J 2 bases; nucleotides not matched to a gene: 9. CDR3 length: 15 residues. The V gene's germline CDR1 is SQVTM and CDR2 ANQGSEA. CDR3 amino acids: CSVALGSGVQETQYF. The CDR3 nucleotides read TGCAGCGTTGCTTTGGGTAGCGGGGTTCAAGAGACCCAGTACTTC.

V gene TRBV2 combines with J gene TRBJ2-2; D possibly corresponds to TRBD2 (5 bases). The V and J ends lost 10 bases and 6 bases respectively, with 15 bases between them. Germline lookup yields CDR1 SNHLY and CDR2 FYNNEI. This CDR3 has 13 residues. The CDR3 sequence: CATPGLRSGELFF. The DNA of the CDR3 is TGTGCCACTCCGGGATTACGATCCGGGGAGCTGTTTTTT.

This clonotype was counted ten times or more. This sequence joins TRBV5-1 and TRBJ2-3, with unresolved D. Germline assignment: CDR1 SGHRS and CDR2 YFSETQ. The CDR3 consists of 15 residues. With 0 bases removed from V and 0 bases from J, the gap between germline ends came to 8 bases. CDR3 DNA sequence: TGCGCCAGCAGCTTGGATAGGCGTAGCACAGATACGCAGTATTTT. Its protein product is CASSLDRRSTDTQYF.

The V call is TRBV6-2 or TRBV6-3, the J call TRBJ1-5, with 8 bases aligning to TRBD1. The CDR3 is made up of 15 amino acids. CDR1 and CDR2 from the germline V gene are MNHEY and SVGEGT. After removal of 2 bases from V and 3 bases from J, the junction contained 3 bases not matched to a gene. CDR3 amino acids: CASSYGTGFNQPQHF. The CDR3 DNA reads TGTGCCAGCAGTTACGGGACAGGCTTCAATCAGCCCCAGCATTTT.

The CDR3 DNA is TGTGCCAGCGCCTCCCAGGGGGCGTTTTCCGAGCAGTACTTC. This encodes CASASQGAFSEQYF. The chain couples TRBV6-2 or TRBV6-3 to TRBJ2-7; 8 bases are shared with TRBD1. This CDR3 is built from 14 residues. CDR1 is MNHEY, CDR2 SVGEGT, per germline. Trimming removed 8 bases from V and 6 bases from J; junction bases left unmatched: 12.

The rearrangement joins TRBV4-1 to TRBJ2-7; D is uncertain. There are 15 residues in the CDR3. From germline, CDR1 is MGHRA and CDR2 YSYEKL. Trimming took 0 bases from V and 6 from J, leaving 15 bases between them. DNA for the CDR3: TGCGCCAGCAGCCAAGATGAAGGGTTTGAAGGCGAGCAGTACTTC. It yields the protein CASSQDEGFEGEQYF.

This clonotype was picked up a small number of times. The chain combines TRBV20-1 with TRBJ2-2, with D possibly matching TRBD1 (5 bases). In germline, CDR1 is DFQATT, CDR2 SNEGSKA (reference sequence). There are 13 residues in the CDR3. The V end was cut by 5 bases, the J end by 4 bases, with 11 bases between. DNA for the CDR3: TGCAGTGCTTTACTCACAGGCACCGGGGAGCTGTTTTTT. Encoded protein: CSALLTGTGELFF.

The sample holds many counts of this clonotype. The genes are TRBV7-3 and TRBJ2-6; D is undetermined. The germline V gene encodes CDR1 SGHTA and CDR2 FQGTGA. V shed 0 bases and J shed 2 bases, with 5 bases lying between them. This CDR3 contains 15 residues. DNA for the CDR3: TGTGCCAGCAGCTTAACAGGGACTGGGGCCAACGTCCTGACTTTC. Its translation is CASSLTGTGANVLTF.

This clonotype was picked up a small number of times. The CDR3 spells CASSRVPGQGRTGELFF. CDR3 sequence (DNA): TGTGCCAGCAGCCGAGTTCCGGGACAGGGGCGCACCGGGGAGCTGTTTTTT. This chain joins TRBV14 and TRBJ2-2; 10 positions match TRBD1. With 4 bases clipped from V and 4 bases from J, the junction kept 9 bases outside the gene matches. The CDR3 has 17 amino acids. CDR1 is SGHDN, CDR2 FVKESK, per germline.

The chain has TRBV4-1 and TRBJ2-5, with D perhaps TRBD1 or TRBD2 (5 bases each). Looked up from germline, CDR1 is MGHRA and CDR2 is YSYEKL. The CDR3 length is 16 residues. Trimming took off 4 bases at V and 5 bases at J, with 20 bases between the two ends. CDR3 bases: TGCGCCAGCAGCCCGGGACGCCGGATTGGGGAGGAGACCCAGTACTTC. It codes for CASSPGRRIGEETQYF.

This clonotype was seen a handful of times. The chain links TRBV20-1 to TRBJ2-5; the D is unclear. From germline, CDR1 is DFQATT and CDR2 SNEGSKA (reference sequence). CDR3 length: 11 residues. Trimming cost V 4 bases and J 2 bases, with 5 bases left between them. The CDR3 coding sequence is TGCAGTGCTACGTGGCAAGAGACCCAGTACTTC. Its translation is CSATWQETQYF.

This clonotype appeared a few times. The rearrangement links TRBV25-1 to TRBJ2-5; D is unresolved. CDR1 is MGHDK and CDR2 is SYGVNS in the germline V gene. Trimming shortened V by 0 bases and J by 2 bases, and 10 bases separated the two germline ends. The CDR3 covers 15 residues. CDR3 residues: CASSEYLMGQETQYF. Written as DNA, the CDR3 is TGTGCCAGCAGTGAATACCTCATGGGGCAAGAGACCCAGTACTTC.

This clonotype was seen a few times. V gene TRBV3-1 combines with J gene TRBJ2-2, with D perhaps matching TRBD1 (6 bases). This CDR3 region has 14 residues. Germline CDR1 reads LGHDT; CDR2 reads YNNKEL (reference sequence). V was shortened by 5 bases and J by 3 bases, with 10 bases between the two germline ends. CDR3 coding DNA: TGTGCCAGCAGCAACAGGGTTGACACCGGGGAGCTGTTTTTT. Its translation: CASSNRVDTGELFF.

This rearrangement joins TRBV25-1 to TRBJ2-3, with a tentative D call TRBD1 (5 bases). CDR3 length: 15 residues. Trimming left V 8 bases short and J 2 bases short, with 17 bases between. Germline V gene lookup returns CDR1 MGHDK and CDR2 SYGVNS. The CDR3 reads CASESLTAYTDTQYF. The CDR3 nucleotides read TGTGCCAGCGAAAGCCTGACAGCTTACACAGATACGCAGTATTTT.

The gene calls are TRBV4-3 and TRBJ2-5; TRBD2 aligns across 7 bases. The CDR3 contains 17 residues. Per germline, CDR1 LGHNA and CDR2 YSLEER. Trimming took 1 base from V and 4 from J; bases not matched to a gene: 12. The CDR3 loop is CASSQVRGGIGGETQYF. In nucleotides, the CDR3 is TGCGCCAGCAGCCAAGTTCGGGGAGGGATCGGAGGAGAGACCCAGTACTTC.

In this sample, this clonotype turned up a few times. The chain carries TRBV20-1 and TRBJ2-7; 9 bases match TRBD2. Germline V gene lookup returns CDR1 DFQATT and CDR2 SNEGSKA (reference sequence). J was trimmed by 3 bases and V by 0 bases; bases with no gene match: 3. This CDR3 region has 14 residues. The CDR3 loop reads CSARDSGGNYEQYF. The CDR3 region has the DNA TGCAGTGCTAGAGATAGCGGGGGAAACTACGAGCAGTACTTC.

This clonotype showed up just a few times. The chain couples TRBV7-9 to TRBJ2-1; D might be TRBD2 (6 bases). V was pared by 2 bases and J by 5 bases, with 16 bases between. Per the germline V gene, CDR1 is SEHNR and CDR2 is FQNEAQ (reference sequence). The CDR3 is 16 amino acids. The CDR3 sequence is CASSLWGVSSHNEQFF. CDR3 nucleotide sequence: TGTGCCAGCAGCTTATGGGGGGTCTCTTCCCACAATGAGCAGTTCTTC.

The chain links TRBV11-2 to TRBJ2-1, with 7 bases that match TRBD2. This CDR3 has 18 residues. Per germline, CDR1 SGHAT and CDR2 FQNNGV. The V segment lost 1 base and the J segment 0 bases; nucleotides outside the gene matches: 9. The CDR3 DNA follows: TGTGCCAGCAGCTTAGGCGGGGCGCGGGGGAGCTCCTACAATGAGCAGTTCTTC. Translation gives CASSLGGARGSSYNEQFF.

This clonotype was seen a handful of times. The chain couples TRBV3-1 to TRBJ2-7; D is ambiguous. This CDR3 comprises 14 residues. Germline V CDR1 and CDR2: LGHDT, YNNKEL (reference sequence). V was shortened by 1 base and J by 1 base, with 8 bases between the two germline ends. The CDR3 nucleotides are TGTGCCAGCAGCCAAGCGTCCCCTTCCTACGAGCAGTACTTC. Encoded protein: CASSQASPSYEQYF.

In its sample, this clonotype was seen a few times. The CDR3 here is CASSEALRVGAFF. The CDR3 coding sequence is TGTGCCAGCAGTGAAGCGCTTCGGGTAGGAGCTTTCTTT. This sequence joins TRBV6-1 and TRBJ1-1; no definite D call. This CDR3 contains 13 residues. Germline values: CDR1 MNHNS, CDR2 SASEGT. V shed 0 bases and J shed 10 bases, with 12 bases lying between them.

This chain joins TRBV20-1 and TRBJ1-1; maybe TRBD1 (6 bases). V lost 0 bases and J lost 0, with 14 bases in between. Per germline, CDR1 DFQATT and CDR2 SNEGSKA (reference sequence). This CDR3 has 16 residues. CDR3 bases: TGCAGTGCTAGAGATCGGAGGAGGGGGATGAACACTGAAGCTTTCTTT. Its translation is CSARDRRRGMNTEAFF.

In this sample, this clonotype turned up a few times. The chain has TRBV5-6 and TRBJ2-1, with a tentative D call TRBD1 (6 bases). CDR1 is SGHDT, CDR2 YYEEEE, per germline. Deletions cut 5 bases from V and 3 bases from J, with 12 bases between. This CDR3 contains 14 residues. CDR3 coding DNA: TGTGCCAGCAGGCCGGACAGACTCTACAATGAGCAGTTCTTC. Its protein product is CASRPDRLYNEQFF.